These 8 T cell receptor beta chains originate from one sample sequenced in a study of shared clonotypes between healthy human individuals. Clones were read by immunoSEQ multiplex PCR, and TCRdb kept only the in-frame ones, dropping some. The sample holds approximately 470,000 clones, 81% seen once. Material: PBMCs. These receptors were obtained from a woman aged 40 to 50 in good health. Some clones in this sample may be carry-over from other donors' samples.

The gene calls are TRBV18 and TRBJ1-4, with D unclear. The CDR3 is 13 amino acids. Germline CDR1 is KGHSH and CDR2 is LQKENI. V dropped 6 bases and J dropped 6 bases, with 11 bases sitting between them. CDR3 DNA: TGTGCCAGCTCCAATGGTCGGCATGAAAAACTGTTTTTT. Translated, it gives CASSNGRHEKLFF.

CDR3 region: CASSEPSGSADTQYF. CDR3 nucleotide sequence: TGTGCCAGCAGTGAACCCAGCGGGAGCGCAGATACGCAGTATTTT. The chain employs TRBV25-1 and TRBJ2-3; 8 positions agree with TRBD2. The germline V gene encodes CDR1 MGHDK and CDR2 SYGVNS. After removal of 2 bases from V and 4 bases from J, the junction contained 5 bases not matched to a gene. The CDR3 is made up of 15 amino acids.

The rearrangement uses TRBV11-2 and TRBJ2-5, with TRBD2 identical over 13 bases. The CDR3 consists of 16 residues. The V gene end was trimmed by 5 bases and the J gene end by 6 bases; junction bases not matched to a gene: 9. Germline CDR1 reads SGHAT; CDR2 reads FQNNGV. CDR3 sequence (DNA): TGTGCCAGCAGCCCAAGGACTAGCGGGAGTGTACAGACCCAGTACTTC. Encoded protein: CASSPRTSGSVQTQYF.

V usage is TRBV28 and J usage is TRBJ2-2; possibly TRBD1 for D (6 bases). This CDR3 is built from 15 residues. V was trimmed by 5 bases and J by 1 base, leaving 11 bases between them. Germline lookup yields CDR1 MDHEN and CDR2 SYDVKM. The CDR3 loop reads CASSDRPLNTGELFF. As DNA, the CDR3 is TGTGCCAGCAGTGACAGGCCCCTGAACACCGGGGAGCTGTTTTTT.

Here the CDR3 DNA reads TGTGCCAGCAGCTTGGTGAGACGAAGCAATGAGCAGTTCTTC. Protein sequence: CASSLVRRSNEQFF. This sequence joins TRBV11-1 and TRBJ2-1; D is undetermined. Trimming stripped 3 bases from V and 6 bases from J, with 12 bases between. The V gene's germline CDR1 is SGHAT and CDR2 FQDESV (reference sequence). This CDR3 is built from 14 residues.

The chain employs TRBV10-3 and TRBJ1-1; D not certain. The CDR3 is 14 residues long. V lost 6 bases to trimming and J lost 3 bases, with 14 bases between them. Germline assignment: CDR1 ENHRY and CDR2 SYGVKD. CDR3 region: CAISPLGGYTEAFF. CDR3 sequence (DNA): TGTGCCATCAGCCCCCTCGGAGGGTACACTGAAGCTTTCTTT.

The V gene is TRBV18, the J gene TRBJ2-1, with TRBD2 matching over 7 bases. The V and J ends lost 4 bases and 9 bases, in that order; junction bases with no gene match: 9. Germline V CDR1 and CDR2: KGHSH, LQKENI. This CDR3 region has 14 residues. CDR3: CASSLPSSGTEQFF. As DNA, the CDR3 is TGTGCCAGCTCACTCCCGTCTAGCGGCACTGAGCAGTTCTTC.

The rearrangement joins TRBV30 to TRBJ2-7, with 12 bases aligning to TRBD1. Germline CDR1 and CDR2: GTSNPN and SVGIG (reference sequence). This CDR3 has 15 residues. The V gene end was trimmed by 3 bases and the J gene end by 3 bases; junction bases not matched to a gene: 6. CDR3 region: CAWSARDRGLYEQYF. The CDR3, as DNA: TGTGCCTGGAGCGCCCGGGACAGGGGGCTCTACGAGCAGTACTTC.